Below, 5 T cell receptor beta chains from the same sample are listed, as sequenced in a study of siplizumab effects on memory and regulatory T cells. This table comes from immunoSEQ multiplex PCR, and its TCRdb copy is limited to in-frame clones, with some not included. Altogether 100,000 or so clones are present, approximately 90% being singletons, with the ten largest covering about 1.1%. The sequenced sample consisted of CD4+ T cells sorted from blood. Receptor source: a human donor in good health.

The rearrangement uses TRBV9 and TRBJ2-1; possibly TRBD2 for D (6 bases). Trimming left V 0 bases short and J 8 bases short, with 9 bases between. Germline CDR1 SGDLS, CDR2 YYNGEE. The CDR3 is made up of 13 amino acids. DNA for the CDR3: TGTGCCAGCAGCGTAGCTCGGAGGGATGAGCAGTTCTTC. Its translation is CASSVARRDEQFF.

The count of this clone is one. The genes are TRBV11-3 and TRBJ2-1; D is tentatively TRBD1 or TRBD2 (5 bases each). Trimming cost V 3 bases and J 7 bases, with 13 bases left between them. The V gene's germline CDR1 is SGHNT and CDR2 YENEEA. The CDR3 length is 14 residues. The CDR3 region has the DNA TGTGCCAGCAGCTTCGGCCATGAGGGGAATGAGCAGTTCTTC. Protein: CASSFGHEGNEQFF.

The gene calls are TRBV5-6 and TRBJ1-5; a possible D gene is TRBD1 (5 bases). Germline CDR1 and CDR2: SGHDT and YYEEEE. The V gene lost 2 bases and the J gene lost 7 bases, with 7 bases spanning the gap. The CDR3 is made up of 12 amino acids. The chain's CDR3 is CASSFGGQPQHF. CDR3 bases: TGTGCCAGCAGCTTCGGGGGGCAGCCCCAGCATTTT.

This chain joins TRBV6-5 and TRBJ2-5; TRBD2 agrees at 9 bases. In germline, CDR1 is MNHEY, CDR2 SVGAGI. The ends lost 5 bases at V and 5 bases at J; junction bases unmatched: 9. The CDR3 is made up of 15 amino acids. CDR3 region: CASSPTLAGWETQYF. CDR3 DNA sequence: TGTGCCAGCAGTCCTACCCTAGCGGGATGGGAGACCCAGTACTTC.

This clone was picked up a small number of times. The CDR3 reads CASSPQTATEAFF. The CDR3 DNA follows: TGTGCCAGCTCACCACAGACAGCCACTGAAGCTTTCTTT. The V and J genes are TRBV18 and TRBJ1-1; TRBD1 might be the D (5 bases). Germline CDR1 KGHSH, CDR2 LQKENI. CDR3 size: 13 residues. V lost 1 base, J lost 4 bases, and 7 bases lay in between.